Presented here are 19 T cell receptor beta chains from one specimen sequenced in a study of cytomegalovirus exposure and HLA in healthy donors. PCR primers comprised 60 Vbeta and 13 Jbeta primers. Only in-frame clones appear in the TCRdb table, and some are missing; sequencing was by immunoSEQ multiplex PCR. The sample lists around 67,000 clones; about 74% were seen once. The sample was PBMCs. These receptors were collected from a woman under 40 in good health and CMV-seropositive.

The chain links TRBV29-1 to TRBJ1-4; possibly TRBD1 for D (6 bases). The CDR3 contains 13 residues. The ends were cut back, 5 bases at V and 3 bases at J, with 10 bases in the middle. Germline V gives CDR1 SQVTM, CDR2 ANQGSEA. This CDR3 is CSVTGSPNEKLFF. DNA for the CDR3: TGCAGCGTTACAGGGTCGCCTAATGAAAAACTGTTTTTT.

This clone appeared a few times. The chain uses TRBV19 and TRBJ2-5, with 10 bases aligning to TRBD2. CDR1 is LNHDA and CDR2 is SQIVND in the germline V gene (reference sequence). The CDR3 runs 15 residues. Losses at the gene ends were 3 bases for V and 7 bases for J; bases not matched to a gene: 8. The CDR3 region has the DNA TGTGCCAGTAGTATGATGCTAGCGGGAGTCTTGACCCAGTACTTC. Translation gives CASSMMLAGVLTQYF.

The chain joins TRBV11-2 to TRBJ2-5; weak D call: TRBD2 (5 bases). Trimming removed 1 base at V and 9 bases at J, with 9 bases between. The CDR3 runs to 12 residues. From germline, CDR1 is SGHAT and CDR2 FQNNGV. As DNA, the CDR3 is TGTGCCAGCAGCTTAGTAACTAGAGCCCAGTACTTC. Its protein product is CASSLVTRAQYF.

J is TRBJ2-7 and V is TRBV29-1; 7 bases are shared with TRBD1. The V gene's germline CDR1 is SQVTM and CDR2 ANQGSEA. Trimming took 2 bases from V and 4 from J; bases not matched to a gene: 8. There are 14 residues in the CDR3. CDR3 protein: CSVERGTDSYEQYF. DNA of the CDR3: TGCAGCGTTGAAAGGGGGACAGACAGTTACGAGCAGTACTTC.

This clone is a singleton in its sample. This rearrangement joins TRBV28 to TRBJ2-7; possible D gene TRBD2, 5 bases. CDR1 and CDR2 (germline): MDHEN, SYDVKM. This CDR3 is built from 13 residues. Trimming pared 7 bases from V and 5 bases from J, leaving 15 bases between. The DNA for the CDR3 is TGTGCCAGCAATTTCCGGGATGAGGACGAGCAGTACTTC. Protein sequence: CASNFRDEDEQYF. Filled out from reference TRBV28 and TRBJ2-7, the complete variable domain reads DVKVTQSSRYLVKRTGEKVFLECVQDMDHENMFWYRQDPGLGLRLIYFSYDVKMKEKGDIPEGYSVSREKKERFSLILESASTNQTSMYLCASNFRDEDEQYFGPGTRLTVT.

The sample holds a few counts of this clone. The chain couples TRBV11-2 to TRBJ2-7; D might be TRBD2 (6 bases). This CDR3 is 14 amino acids long. Germline V gene data show CDR1 as SGHAT and CDR2 as FQNNGV. V dropped 5 bases and J dropped 6 bases, with 17 bases sitting between them. CDR3 protein: CASSRGMRAGEQYF. CDR3 coding DNA: TGTGCCAGCAGCCGGGGGATGCGGGCGGGCGAGCAGTACTTC. Filled out from reference TRBV11-2 and TRBJ2-7, the complete variable domain reads EAGVAQSPRYKIIEKRQSVAFWCNPISGHATLYWYQQILGQGPKLLIQFQNNGVVDDSQLPKDRFSAERLKGVDSTLKIQPAKLEDSAVYLCASSRGMRAGEQYFGPGTRLTVT.

J is TRBJ2-2 and V is TRBV7-9; tentative D call: TRBD2 (5 bases). Trimming removed 5 bases at V and 1 base at J, with 8 bases between. This CDR3 comprises 14 residues. Germline CDR1 and CDR2: SEHNR and FQNEAQ (reference sequence). The CDR3 here is CASSTGMNTGELFF. CDR3 bases: TGTGCCAGCAGCACCGGGATGAACACCGGGGAGCTGTTTTTT.

The chain couples TRBV18 to TRBJ2-3; D remains unclear. This CDR3 is 16 amino acids long. Trimming left V 3 bases short and J 0 bases short, with 13 bases between. The germline gives CDR1 KGHSH, CDR2 LQKENI. CDR3 sequence (DNA): TGTGCCAGCTCACCCGGCGGTGGCGGAAGCACAGATACGCAGTATTTT. Protein product: CASSPGGGGSTDTQYF.

This clone was detected only a few times. The rearrangement uses TRBV19 and TRBJ1-3; TRBD1 matches at 7 bases. Per the germline V gene, CDR1 is LNHDA and CDR2 is SQIVND (reference sequence). J was trimmed by 2 bases and V by 9 bases; bases with no gene match: 4. The CDR3 has 13 amino acids. The CDR3 sequence: CASSGTAGNTIYF. The CDR3 DNA reads as TGTGCCAGCTCGGGGACAGCTGGAAACACCATATATTTT.

J is TRBJ2-2 and V is TRBV28, with 8 bases that match TRBD2. After removal of 5 bases from V and 5 bases from J, the junction contained 10 bases not matched to a gene. This CDR3 has 16 amino acids. Germline V CDR1 and CDR2: MDHEN, SYDVKM. CDR3 nucleotide sequence: TGTGCCAGCAGTCTCCGAGCGGGAGTTAGAACCGGGGAGCTGTTTTTT. Encoded protein: CASSLRAGVRTGELFF.

This clone was seen a few times. This chain links TRBV14 with TRBJ1-2, with 9 bases that match TRBD1. This CDR3 region has 13 residues. CDR1 and CDR2 (germline): SGHDN, FVKESK. V shed 8 bases and J 4 bases; nucleotides not matched to a gene: 5. CDR3 coding DNA: TGTGCCAGCCTTACAGGGGGCATCTATGGCTACACCTTC. Amino acid sequence: CASLTGGIYGYTF.

V and J are TRBV29-1 and TRBJ2-7; tentatively, D is TRBD1 (5 bases). Germline V gene data show CDR1 as SQVTM and CDR2 as ANQGSEA. Trimming cost V 4 bases and J 2 bases, with 9 bases left between them. This CDR3 has 12 residues. The CDR3 DNA sequence: TGCAGCGTTGTGGACAATCCCTACGAGCAGTACTTC. This gives the protein CSVVDNPYEQYF.

This clone was counted a few times. The genes are TRBV7-2 and TRBJ1-5; D is perhaps TRBD1 (6 bases). Germline values: CDR1 SGHTA, CDR2 FQGNSA. The CDR3 covers 15 residues. The V and J ends lost 6 bases and 4 bases respectively, with 16 bases between them. The CDR3 loop is CASRPGTTSNQPQHF. In DNA, the CDR3 is TGTGCCAGCAGACCTGGGACAACTTCTAATCAGCCCCAGCATTTT.

The chain employs TRBV28 and TRBJ2-7, with 11 bases fitting TRBD1. The CDR3 contains 15 residues. V dropped 8 bases and J dropped 7; count of bases not matched to a gene: 13. The V gene's germline CDR1 is MDHEN and CDR2 SYDVKM. DNA of the CDR3: TGTGCCAGCTCCTCCCCGGGACAGGGGGAGAAAGAGCAGTACTTC. Amino acids: CASSSPGQGEKEQYF.

The chain combines TRBV5-6 with TRBJ1-1; possible D gene TRBD1, 6 bases. Germline CDR1 SGHDT, CDR2 YYEEEE. The CDR3 covers 12 residues. Trimming shortened V by 4 bases and J by 7 bases, and 11 bases separated the two germline ends. CDR3 residues: CASSPGGLEAFF. The CDR3 bases are TGTGCCAGCAGCCCCGGGGGGCTTGAAGCTTTCTTT.

This chain connects TRBV10-3 to TRBJ2-7, with TRBD2 matching 8 bases. CDR1 is ENHRY, CDR2 SYGVKD, per germline. The CDR3 extends over 19 amino acids. Germline trimming cut 2 bases from V and 6 bases from J; bases unmatched to any gene: 21. The chain's CDR3 is CAISEGRAGARSKGLEQYF. The CDR3 DNA sequence: TGTGCCATCAGTGAGGGGAGAGCGGGGGCTAGGAGTAAAGGGCTCGAGCAGTACTTC.

The J gene is TRBJ2-3, the V gene TRBV6-5; 14 nucleotides line up with TRBD2. V dropped 4 bases and J dropped 7; count of bases not matched to a gene: 7. The CDR3 loop spans 16 amino acids. In germline, CDR1 is MNHEY, CDR2 SVGAGI. The CDR3 DNA follows: TGTGCCAGCAGTTCTAGGACTAGCGGGAGGAAGAATACGCAGTATTTT. Its translation: CASSSRTSGRKNTQYF.

The V call is TRBV6-6, the J call TRBJ1-2, with 7 bases identical to TRBD1. V lost 0 bases and J lost 8; bases outside the gene matches: 6. Looked up from germline, CDR1 is MNHNY and CDR2 is SVGAGI (reference sequence). The CDR3 extends over 14 amino acids. CDR3 DNA: TGTGCCAGCAGTTACTCGGACAGGCCCGGAGGCTACACCTTC. This sequence encodes CASSYSDRPGGYTF.

This chain connects TRBV28 to TRBJ1-5, with D possibly TRBD1 on 6 matching bases. V was trimmed by 3 bases and J by 4 bases, leaving 28 bases between them. Germline CDR1 and CDR2: MDHEN and SYDVKM. The CDR3 has 20 amino acids. The CDR3 here is CASSFYDSYREDVTNQPQHF. The CDR3 DNA sequence: TGTGCCAGCAGTTTCTATGATTCTTACAGGGAAGATGTCACAAATCAGCCCCAGCATTTT. Filled out from reference TRBV28 and TRBJ1-5, the complete variable domain reads DVKVTQSSRYLVKRTGEKVFLECVQDMDHENMFWYRQDPGLGLRLIYFSYDVKMKEKGDIPEGYSVSREKKERFSLILESASTNQTSMYLCASSFYDSYREDVTNQPQHFGDGTRLSIL.